What follows are 13 T cell receptor beta chains derived from one specimen sequenced in a study of Ad26.COV2.S vaccination and SARS-CoV-2 variants. As to treatment: 15 to 20 received Ad26.COV2.S at low or high dose, single or two shots; several received placebo; per-sample allocation not given. Day 63 following the first vaccine or placebo injection was when the samples were taken. Profiled with immunoSEQ multiplex PCR; TCRdb holds only in-frame clones, not every one. Of hundreds of thousands of clones in the sample, around nine tenths are singletons; the top ten hold around 10%. The sample consisted of peripheral blood, taken in a trial of Ad26.COV2.S vaccine versus placebo. Source of these receptors: a person between 18 and 65 years old who received the Ad26.COV2.S COVID-19 vaccine or a placebo.

This clone was recorded only once. This rearrangement joins TRBV19 to TRBJ1-4; no firm D call. Trimming took off 3 bases at V and 8 bases at J, with 13 bases between the two ends. The V gene's germline CDR1 is LNHDA and CDR2 SQIVND (reference sequence). The CDR3 length is 14 residues. The CDR3, as DNA: TGTGCCAGTAGTATCGATTCTGGGCGGGAAAAACTGTTTTTT. Amino acids: CASSIDSGREKLFF. Drawing the rest from reference TRBV19 and TRBJ1-4, the complete variable domain is DGGITQSPKYLFRKEGQNVTLSCEQNLNHDAMYWYRQDPGQGLRLIYYSQIVNDFQKGDIAEGYSVSREKKESFPLTVTSAQKNPTAFYLCASSIDSGREKLFFGSGTQLSVL.

J is TRBJ2-1 and V is TRBV19; D remains ambiguous. The CDR3 covers 13 residues. The germline V and J ends were trimmed by 5 bases and 9 bases, with 14 bases remaining between them. Germline V gives CDR1 LNHDA, CDR2 SQIVND (reference sequence). The CDR3 is CASSALVVAEQFF. As DNA, the CDR3 is TGTGCCAGTAGTGCCCTAGTGGTCGCTGAGCAGTTCTTC.

In its sample, this clone was seen a few times. The chain employs TRBV7-8 and TRBJ2-5; a possible D gene is TRBD1 (6 bases). The CDR3 is made up of 15 amino acids. Trimming left V 4 bases short and J 1 base short, with 13 bases between. Germline loops: CDR1 SGHVS, CDR2 FQNEAQ. The CDR3 sequence: CASSYYQGLQETQYF. CDR3 DNA: TGTGCCAGCAGCTACTATCAGGGGCTCCAAGAGACCCAGTACTTC.

The chain links TRBV7-2 to TRBJ1-2; the D is unclear. Per germline, CDR1 SGHTA and CDR2 FQGNSA. The CDR3 spans 15 residues. Trimming shortened V by 3 bases and J by 4 bases, and 15 bases separated the two germline ends. The CDR3, as DNA: TGTGCCAGCAGCTTGGTAAAGCAGAGTAGCTATGGCTACACCTTC. Its translation is CASSLVKQSSYGYTF.

This rearrangement joins TRBV11-2 to TRBJ2-3; possibly TRBD1 for D (5 bases). The CDR3 runs to 19 residues. The germline gives CDR1 SGHAT, CDR2 FQNNGV. Trimming stripped 2 bases from V and 0 bases from J, with 21 bases between. The CDR3 bases are TGTGCCAGCAGCTTAATGGCAGGGTCTCGCCTTTGGAGCACAGATACGCAGTATTTT. This gives the protein CASSLMAGSRLWSTDTQYF.

The chain has TRBV7-3 and TRBJ2-7; TRBD1 is a possible D gene (6 bases). V lost 5 bases, J lost 7 bases, and 12 bases lay in between. The CDR3 extends over 12 amino acids. CDR1 is SGHTA and CDR2 is FQGTGA in the germline V gene. The CDR3 nucleotides read TGTGCCAGCAGCGAACAGGGTGGGGAGCAGTACTTC. Translated: CASSEQGGEQYF.

The genes are TRBV9 and TRBJ2-1; D ambiguous. Trimming removed 4 bases from V and 9 bases from J, with 11 bases in between. Per germline, CDR1 SGDLS and CDR2 YYNGEE. The CDR3 spans 12 residues. CDR3 DNA: TGTGCCAGCAGCCCCGTTAAGGCTGAGCAGTTCTTC. It translates to CASSPVKAEQFF. Looking up the rest from reference TRBV9 and TRBJ2-1 gives the full variable domain: DSGVTQTPKHLITATGQRVTLRCSPRSGDLSVYWYQQSLDQGLQFLIQYYNGEERAKGNILERFSAQQFPDLHSELNLSSLELGDSALYFCASSPVKAEQFFGPGTRLTVL.

This rearrangement joins TRBV27 to TRBJ1-6; maybe TRBD1 (6 bases). This CDR3 is built from 15 residues. CDR1 and CDR2 (germline): MNHEY, SMNVEV (reference sequence). The V end lost 6 bases, the J end lost 11 bases, and 20 bases lay between the germline ends. The CDR3 coding sequence is TGTGCCAGCAGGCAGTGGAGGGGGGGAGGAACACCCCTCCACTTT. This sequence encodes CASRQWRGGGTPLHF.

V usage is TRBV11-2 and J usage is TRBJ1-5; D unclear. Per germline, CDR1 SGHAT and CDR2 FQNNGV. CDR3 length equals 15 residues. Trimming left V 2 bases short and J 3 bases short, with 11 bases between. In nucleotides, the CDR3 is TGTGCCAGCAGCTTAAGCAGTGGGTTCAATCAGCCCCAGCATTTT. This codes for CASSLSSGFNQPQHF. The full variable domain, its missing parts supplied by reference TRBV11-2 and TRBJ1-5, is EAGVAQSPRYKIIEKRQSVAFWCNPISGHATLYWYQQILGQGPKLLIQFQNNGVVDDSQLPKDRFSAERLKGVDSTLKIQPAKLEDSAVYLCASSLSSGFNQPQHFGDGTRLSIL.

This chain joins TRBV7-2 and TRBJ2-1, with D perhaps matching TRBD2 (6 bases). This CDR3 region has 15 residues. The V gene's germline CDR1 is SGHTA and CDR2 FQGNSA. V lost 1 base, J lost 2 bases, and 9 bases lay in between. The CDR3 loop reads CASSLDGGAYNEQFF. CDR3 bases: TGTGCCAGCAGCTTAGATGGCGGGGCCTACAATGAGCAGTTCTTC.

The chain combines TRBV7-9 with TRBJ1-2; TRBD1 aligns across 8 bases. The CDR3 contains 14 residues. The V gene end was trimmed by 10 bases and the J gene end by 7 bases; junction bases not matched to a gene: 14. Germline CDR1 reads SEHNR; CDR2 reads FQNEAQ (reference sequence). This chain's CDR3 is CATERAGGIGGYTF. The CDR3, as DNA: TGTGCCACCGAAAGGGCAGGGGGCATCGGTGGCTACACCTTC.

The chain carries TRBV7-8 and TRBJ1-4; D ambiguous. The CDR3 runs 15 residues. V lost 4 bases and J lost 4, with 13 bases in between. The germline V gene has CDR1 SGHVS and CDR2 FQNEAQ. CDR3 region: CASSSSFGVNEKLFF. The CDR3 DNA follows: TGTGCCAGCAGCTCGTCCTTTGGGGTTAATGAAAAACTGTTTTTT.

V is TRBV6-6 and J is TRBJ2-1, with TRBD2 matching over 8 bases. This CDR3 spans 16 amino acids. Germline V lookup: CDR1 MNHNY, CDR2 SVGAGI (reference sequence). J was trimmed by 3 bases and V by 0 bases; bases with no gene match: 4. The chain's CDR3 is CASSYSGRGGYNEQFF. The DNA for the CDR3 is TGTGCCAGCAGTTACTCAGGACGGGGGGGCTACAATGAGCAGTTCTTC.